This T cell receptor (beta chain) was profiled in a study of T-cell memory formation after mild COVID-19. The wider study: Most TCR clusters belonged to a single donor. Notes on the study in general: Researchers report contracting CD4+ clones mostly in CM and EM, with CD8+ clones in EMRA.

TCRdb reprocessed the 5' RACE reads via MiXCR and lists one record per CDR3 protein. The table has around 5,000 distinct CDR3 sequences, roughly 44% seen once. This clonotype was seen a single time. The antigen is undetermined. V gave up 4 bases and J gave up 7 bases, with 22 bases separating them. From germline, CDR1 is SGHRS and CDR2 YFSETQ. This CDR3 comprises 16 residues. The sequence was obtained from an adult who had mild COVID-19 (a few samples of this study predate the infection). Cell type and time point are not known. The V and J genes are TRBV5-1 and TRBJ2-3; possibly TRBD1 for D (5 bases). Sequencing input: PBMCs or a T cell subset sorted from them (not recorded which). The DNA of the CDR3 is TGCGCCAGCAGCACACCTCAGGGTGGGGTGCAGAATACGCAGTATTTT. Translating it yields CASSTPQGGVQNTQYF.